This record covers a single TCR beta chain. As yet, its antigen is unknown. It was with 60 Vbeta and 13 Jbeta primers that the PCR ran. Data came from immunoSEQ multiplex PCR; TCRdb stores just in-frame clones and leaves some out. The data hold 55,000 to 90,000 clones, with 70% to 80% observed a single time. Healthy bone marrow donors made up the cohort. The sample comes from a study of cytomegalovirus exposure and HLA in healthy donors. Whole-study findings and limits: Analyzed later, most CMV-associated TCR beta chains appeared HLA-restricted.

From germline, CDR1 is SEHNR and CDR2 FQNEAQ (reference sequence). Trimming cost V 3 bases and J 4 bases; bases outside gene matches: 16. This CDR3 has 18 residues. The sequencing input was PBMCs. The clonotype originates from a man between 50 and 59 years old in good health and CMV-seronegative. This chain links TRBV7-9 with TRBJ2-3, with TRBD2 matching over 7 bases. The CDR3 protein is CASSFEKVRSGSSDTQYF. DNA of the CDR3: TGTGCCAGCAGCTTCGAAAAAGTCCGTAGCGGGTCATCAGATACGCAGTATTTT.